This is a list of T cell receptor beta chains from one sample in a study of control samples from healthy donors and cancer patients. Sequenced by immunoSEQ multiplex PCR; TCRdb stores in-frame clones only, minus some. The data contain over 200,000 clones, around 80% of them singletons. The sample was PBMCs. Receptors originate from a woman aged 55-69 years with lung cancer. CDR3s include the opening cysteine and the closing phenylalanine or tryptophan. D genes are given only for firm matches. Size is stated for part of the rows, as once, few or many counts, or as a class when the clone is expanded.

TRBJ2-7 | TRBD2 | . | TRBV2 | TGTGCCAGCAGTCCGAACACTAGCGGGAGTCGCGAGCAGTACTTC | CASSPNTSGSREQYF
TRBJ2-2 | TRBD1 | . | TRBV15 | TGTGCCACCAGCATGGGACAGGGCGAAACCGGGGAGCTGTTTTTT | CATSMGQGETGELFF
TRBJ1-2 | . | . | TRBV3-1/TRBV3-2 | TGTGCCAGCAGCCAACAGACGAGGGGCTACACCTTC | CASSQQTRGYTF
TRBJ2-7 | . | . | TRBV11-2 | TGTGCCAGCAGCTTAAATCGGGACAACTCCTACGAGCAGTACTTC | CASSLNRDNSYEQYF
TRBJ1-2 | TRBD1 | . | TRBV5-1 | TGCGCCAGCAGCATACAGGGGAGCAATAACTATGGCTACACCTTC | CASSIQGSNNYGYTF
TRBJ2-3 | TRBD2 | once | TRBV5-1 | TGCGCCAGCAGCTTGGTCGGGGGGGGCACGACAGATACGCAGTATTTT | CASSLVGGGTTDTQYF
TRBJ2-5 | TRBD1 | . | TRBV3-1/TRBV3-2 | TGTGCCAGCAGCCTGGGACAGGGGGCAAGTGAAGAGACCCAGTACTTC | CASSLGQGASEETQYF
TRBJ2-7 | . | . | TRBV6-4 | TGTGCCAGCAGTGCTCAGGGAGGCAACGAGCAGTACTTC | CASSAQGGNEQYF
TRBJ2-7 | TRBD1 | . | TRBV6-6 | TGTGCCAGCAGTTATAGTAGACAGGGGGCGAACGAGCAGTACTTC | CASSYSRQGANEQYF
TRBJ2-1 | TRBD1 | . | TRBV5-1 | TGCGCCAGCAGCTTGGTAGGGGGCAAGCAGTTCTTC | CASSLVGGKQFF
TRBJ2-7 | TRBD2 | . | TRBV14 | TGTGCCAGCAGGTCTAGCGGGAGCTCCGAGCAGTACTTC | CASRSSGSSEQYF
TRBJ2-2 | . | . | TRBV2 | TGTGCCAGCAGACTCGGACTTGCCGGGGAGCTGTTTTTT | CASRLGLAGELFF
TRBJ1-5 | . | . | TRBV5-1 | TGCGCCAGCAGCTTGGTTGGGGGAGGCGATCAGCCCCAGCATTTT | CASSLVGGGDQPQHF
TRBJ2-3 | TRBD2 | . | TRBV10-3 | TGTGCCATCAGTGGACTAGCGGGGGGGGGTACGCAGTATTTT | CAISGLAGGGTQYF
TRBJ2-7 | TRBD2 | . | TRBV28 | TGTGCCAGCAGGGCCAGAGGGAGGGCCGTCAACTCCTACGAGCAGTACTTC | CASRARGRAVNSYEQYF
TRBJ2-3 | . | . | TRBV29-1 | TGCAGCGCGAGCGGCGTTAGCACAGATACGCAGTATTTT | CSASGVSTDTQYF
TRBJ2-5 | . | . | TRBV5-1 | TGCGCCAGCAGCTTGTTAGGGGGGGAGACCCAGTACTTC | CASSLLGGETQYF
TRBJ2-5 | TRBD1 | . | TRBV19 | TGTGCCAGTAGTACCAACAGGGGGGAGACCCAGTACTTC | CASSTNRGETQYF
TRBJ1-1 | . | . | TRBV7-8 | TGTGCCAGCAGCTCCGGACAGCCCAACACTGAAGCTTTCTTT | CASSSGQPNTEAFF
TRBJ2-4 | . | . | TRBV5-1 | TGCGCCAGCAGCCCACCTAGCGAGCCGATAAACATTCAGTACTTC | CASSPPSEPINIQYF
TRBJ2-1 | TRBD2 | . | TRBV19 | TGTGCCAGTAGTACTCTAGGACTAGCGGGAGGGCAACGGTTCTTC | CASSTLGLAGGQRFF
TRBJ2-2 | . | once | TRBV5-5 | TGTGCCAGCAGCTTGGCCGCGGCGAACACCGGGGAGCTGTTTTTT | CASSLAAANTGELFF
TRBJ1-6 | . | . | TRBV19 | TGTGCCAGTAGTACCACCGGGACCGCGAATAATTCACCCCTCCACTTT | CASSTTGTANNSPLHF
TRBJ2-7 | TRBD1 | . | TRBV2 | TGTGCCAGCAGTGAAGTAGGGGGCGGAGCCTACGAGCAGTACTTC | CASSEVGGGAYEQYF
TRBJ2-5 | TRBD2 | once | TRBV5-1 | TGCGCCAGCAGCTTGACTAGCGGGCGCGTGGAGACCCAGTACTTC | CASSLTSGRVETQYF
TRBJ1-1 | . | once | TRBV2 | TGTGCCAGCAGCCAAACCCAGGGATACACTGAAGCTTTCTTT | CASSQTQGYTEAFF
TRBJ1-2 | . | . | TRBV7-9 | TGTGCCAGCAGCCGGGACGGTTATGGCTACACCTTC | CASSRDGYGYTF